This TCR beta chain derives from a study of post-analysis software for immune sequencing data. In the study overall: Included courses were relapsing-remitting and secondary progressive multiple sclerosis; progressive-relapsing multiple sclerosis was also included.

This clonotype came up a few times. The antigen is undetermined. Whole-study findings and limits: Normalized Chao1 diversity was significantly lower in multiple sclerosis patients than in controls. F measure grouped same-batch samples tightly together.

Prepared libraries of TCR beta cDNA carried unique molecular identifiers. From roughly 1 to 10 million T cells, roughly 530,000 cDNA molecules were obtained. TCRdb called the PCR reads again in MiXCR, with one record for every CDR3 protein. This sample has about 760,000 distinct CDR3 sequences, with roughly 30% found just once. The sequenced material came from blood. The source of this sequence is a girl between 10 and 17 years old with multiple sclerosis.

DNA for the CDR3: TGTGCCAGCAGCCGAAGAGAGGGATCCTGGGAGACCCAGTACTTC. This gives the protein CASSRREGSWETQYF. The chain is built from TRBV14 and TRBJ2-5; possibly TRBD2 for D (5 bases). The CDR3 length is 15 residues. V was cut by 4 bases and J by 5 bases, with 17 bases left in between. In germline, CDR1 is SGHDN, CDR2 FVKESK.